This T cell receptor beta chain was retrieved from a study of cytomegalovirus exposure and HLA in healthy donors. The CDR3 is 15 amino acids. V was pared by 4 bases and J by 4 bases, with 16 bases between. Per the germline V gene, CDR1 is MNHEY and CDR2 is SVGAGI. Primers: 60 Vbeta forward and 13 Jbeta reverse. The assay was immunoSEQ multiplex PCR, and TCRdb's table has in-frame clones only and misses some. The sample lists 130,000 to 150,000 clones; 76% were seen once. Whole-study findings and limits: Presence/absence analyses supposed approximately even sequencing depth among donors.

With respect to this clone: Its antigen is unidentified.

The sample consisted of PBMCs. The chain links TRBV6-5 to TRBJ1-2, with a tentative D call TRBD1 (6 bases). The receptor was derived from a man aged 18-30 years in good health and CMV-seronegative. The CDR3 DNA reads as TGTGCCAGCAGTTTAACCACAGGGAACTCCTATGGCTACACCTTC. The encoded protein is CASSLTTGNSYGYTF.